The TCR beta chain described here comes from a study of T cell repertoires in cytomegalovirus infection. V lost 3 bases and J 10 bases, leaving 13 bases between the germline ends. This CDR3 has 14 amino acids. Germline-derived CDR1 and CDR2 are SGHVS and FNYEAQ. This clonotype came up many times. The antigen is undetermined. TCRdb fed the reads into MiXCR, producing one record per CDR3 protein. This table holds almost 550,000 distinct CDR3 sequences, 16% found once. Study-wide results and caveats: What dominated the ex vivo response were HLA-C-restricted CMV-specific TCR beta clonotypes. Summed public TCR beta family frequency identified CMV carriers bearing the relevant HLA.

This TCR came from a human donor in good health (CMV status not recorded). Some clones in this sample may be carry-over from other donors' samples. The source material was CD8+ T cells from PBMCs. This chain joins TRBV7-6 and TRBJ1-6; no clear D. CDR3 residues: CASSFGRLDSPLHF. In DNA, the CDR3 is TGTGCCAGCAGCTTTGGACGGTTGGACTCACCCCTCCACTTT.